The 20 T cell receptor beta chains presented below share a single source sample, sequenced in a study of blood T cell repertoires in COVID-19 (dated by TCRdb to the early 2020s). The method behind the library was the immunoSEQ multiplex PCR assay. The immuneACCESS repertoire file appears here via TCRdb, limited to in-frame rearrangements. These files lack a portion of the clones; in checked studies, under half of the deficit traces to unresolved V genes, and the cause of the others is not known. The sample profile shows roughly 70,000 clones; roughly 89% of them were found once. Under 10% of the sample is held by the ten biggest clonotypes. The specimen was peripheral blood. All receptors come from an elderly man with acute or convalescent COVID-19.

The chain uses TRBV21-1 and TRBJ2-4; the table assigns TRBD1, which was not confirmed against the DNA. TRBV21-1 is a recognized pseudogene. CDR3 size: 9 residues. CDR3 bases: TGTCCTCCAGGGAACATTCAGTACTTC. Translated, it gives CPPGNIQYF.

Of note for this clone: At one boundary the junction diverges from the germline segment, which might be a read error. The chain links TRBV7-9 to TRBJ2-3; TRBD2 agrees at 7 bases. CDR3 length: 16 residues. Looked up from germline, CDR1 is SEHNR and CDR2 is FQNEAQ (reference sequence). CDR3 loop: CASTLMGEGYTDTQYF. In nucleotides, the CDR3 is TGTGCCAGCACCTTAATGGGGGAGGGATACACAGATACGCAGTATTTT.

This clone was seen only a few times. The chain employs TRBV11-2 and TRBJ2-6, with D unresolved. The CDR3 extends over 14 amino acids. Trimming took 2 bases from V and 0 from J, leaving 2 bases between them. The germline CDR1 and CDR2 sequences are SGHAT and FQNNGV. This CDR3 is CASSLLSGANVLTF. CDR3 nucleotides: TGTGCCAGCAGCTTACTCTCTGGGGCCAACGTCCTGACTTTC.

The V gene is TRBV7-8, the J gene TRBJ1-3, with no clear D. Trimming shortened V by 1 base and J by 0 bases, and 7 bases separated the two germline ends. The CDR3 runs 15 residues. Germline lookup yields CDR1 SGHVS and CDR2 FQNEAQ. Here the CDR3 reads CASSLVGSSGNTIYF. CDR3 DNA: TGTGCCAGCAGCTTAGTCGGTTCCTCTGGAAACACCATATATTTT.

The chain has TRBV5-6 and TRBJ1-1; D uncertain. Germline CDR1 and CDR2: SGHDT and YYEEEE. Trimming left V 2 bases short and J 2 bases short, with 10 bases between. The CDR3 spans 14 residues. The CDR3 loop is CASSFSADNTEAFF. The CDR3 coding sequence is TGTGCCAGCAGCTTTAGTGCGGATAACACTGAAGCTTTCTTT.

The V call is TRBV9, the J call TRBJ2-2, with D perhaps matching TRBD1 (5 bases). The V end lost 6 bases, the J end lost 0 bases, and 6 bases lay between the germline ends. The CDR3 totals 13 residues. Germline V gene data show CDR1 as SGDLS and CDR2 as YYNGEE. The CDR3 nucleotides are TGTGCCAGCACCAGGGCGAACACCGGGGAGCTGTTTTTT. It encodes CASTRANTGELFF.

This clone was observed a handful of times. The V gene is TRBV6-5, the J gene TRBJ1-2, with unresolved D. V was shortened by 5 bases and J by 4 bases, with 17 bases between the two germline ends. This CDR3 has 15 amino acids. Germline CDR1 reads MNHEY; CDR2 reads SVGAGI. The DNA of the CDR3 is TGTGCCAGCAGTCCCGACTCCGGGAGGACCTATGGCTACACCTTC. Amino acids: CASSPDSGRTYGYTF.

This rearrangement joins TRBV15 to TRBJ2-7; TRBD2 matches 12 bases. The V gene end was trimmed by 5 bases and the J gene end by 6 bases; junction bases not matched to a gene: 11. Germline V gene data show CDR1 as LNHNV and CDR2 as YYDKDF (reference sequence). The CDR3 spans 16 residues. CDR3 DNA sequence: TGTGCCACCAGCGGGCTAGCGGGGGGGCGATTCCTCGAGCAGTACTTC. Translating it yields CATSGLAGGRFLEQYF.

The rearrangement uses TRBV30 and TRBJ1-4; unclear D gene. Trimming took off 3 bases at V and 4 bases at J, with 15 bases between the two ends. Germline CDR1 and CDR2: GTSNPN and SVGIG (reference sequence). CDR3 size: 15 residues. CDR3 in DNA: TGTGCCTGGAGGCCATATTCCCTTAGTAATGAAAAACTGTTTTTT. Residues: CAWRPYSLSNEKLFF.

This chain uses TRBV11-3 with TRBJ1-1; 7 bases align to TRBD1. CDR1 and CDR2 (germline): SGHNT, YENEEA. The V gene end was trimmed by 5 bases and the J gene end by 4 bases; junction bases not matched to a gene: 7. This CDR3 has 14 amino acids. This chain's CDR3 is CASSPHRGSTEAFF. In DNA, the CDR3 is TGTGCCAGCAGCCCACACAGGGGTAGCACTGAAGCTTTCTTT.

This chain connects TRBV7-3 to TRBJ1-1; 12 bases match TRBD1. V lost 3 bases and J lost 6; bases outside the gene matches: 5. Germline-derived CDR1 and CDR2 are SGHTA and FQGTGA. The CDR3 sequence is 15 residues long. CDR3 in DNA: TGTGCCAGCAGCTTGGGGACAGGGGGCGAAGCTGAAGCTTTCTTT. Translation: CASSLGTGGEAEAFF.

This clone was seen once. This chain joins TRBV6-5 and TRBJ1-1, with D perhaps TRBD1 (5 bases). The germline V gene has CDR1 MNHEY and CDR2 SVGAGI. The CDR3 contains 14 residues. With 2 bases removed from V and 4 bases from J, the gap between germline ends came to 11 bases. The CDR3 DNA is TGTGCCAGCAGTTACGGGGCGCGGAGCACTGAAGCTTTCTTT. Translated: CASSYGARSTEAFF.

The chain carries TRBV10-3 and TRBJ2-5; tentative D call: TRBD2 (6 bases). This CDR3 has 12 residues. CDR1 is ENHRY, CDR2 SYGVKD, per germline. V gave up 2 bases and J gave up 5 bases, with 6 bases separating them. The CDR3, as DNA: TGTGCCATCAGTGAGGGGGGGGAGACCCAGTACTTC. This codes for CAISEGGETQYF.

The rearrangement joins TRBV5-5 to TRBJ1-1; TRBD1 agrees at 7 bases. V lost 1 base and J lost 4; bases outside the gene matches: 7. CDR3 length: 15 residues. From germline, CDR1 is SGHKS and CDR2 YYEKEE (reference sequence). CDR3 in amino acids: CASSLSSGQITEAFF. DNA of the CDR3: TGTGCCAGCAGCTTGTCATCGGGACAGATCACTGAAGCTTTCTTT. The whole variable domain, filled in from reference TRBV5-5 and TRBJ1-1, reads DAGVTQSPTHLIKTRGQQVTLRCSPISGHKSVSWYQQVLGQGPQFIFQYYEKEERGRGNFPDRFSARQFPNYSSELNVNALLLGDSALYLCASSLSSGQITEAFFGQGTRLTVV.

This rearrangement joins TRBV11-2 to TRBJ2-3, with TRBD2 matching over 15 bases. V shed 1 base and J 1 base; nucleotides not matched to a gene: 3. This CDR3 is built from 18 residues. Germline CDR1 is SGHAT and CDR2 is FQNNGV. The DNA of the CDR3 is TGTGCCAGCAGCTTAGGGACTAGCGGGGGGGCGGGCACAGATACGCAGTATTTT. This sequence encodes CASSLGTSGGAGTDTQYF. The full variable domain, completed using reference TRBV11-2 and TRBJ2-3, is EAGVAQSPRYKIIEKRQSVAFWCNPISGHATLYWYQQILGQGPKLLIQFQNNGVVDDSQLPKDRFSAERLKGVDSTLKIQPAKLEDSAVYLCASSLGTSGGAGTDTQYFGPGTRLTVL.

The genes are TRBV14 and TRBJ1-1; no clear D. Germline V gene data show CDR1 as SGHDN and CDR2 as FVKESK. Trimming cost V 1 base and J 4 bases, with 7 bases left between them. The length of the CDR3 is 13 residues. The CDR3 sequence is CASSQGGSTEAFF. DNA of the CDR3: TGTGCCAGCAGCCAAGGTGGCAGCACTGAAGCTTTCTTT.

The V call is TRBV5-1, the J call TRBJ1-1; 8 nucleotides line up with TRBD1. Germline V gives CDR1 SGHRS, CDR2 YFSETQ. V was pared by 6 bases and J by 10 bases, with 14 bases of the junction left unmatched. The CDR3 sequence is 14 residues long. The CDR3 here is CASTLGTGGKTAFF. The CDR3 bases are TGCGCCAGCACCCTTGGTACAGGGGGTAAGACAGCTTTCTTT.

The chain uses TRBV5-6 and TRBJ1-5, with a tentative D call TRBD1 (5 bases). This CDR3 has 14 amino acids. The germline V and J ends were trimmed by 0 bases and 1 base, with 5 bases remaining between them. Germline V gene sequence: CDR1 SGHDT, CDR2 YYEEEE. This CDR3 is CASSLGQSNQPQHF. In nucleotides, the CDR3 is TGTGCCAGCAGCTTGGGACAGAGCAATCAGCCCCAGCATTTT.

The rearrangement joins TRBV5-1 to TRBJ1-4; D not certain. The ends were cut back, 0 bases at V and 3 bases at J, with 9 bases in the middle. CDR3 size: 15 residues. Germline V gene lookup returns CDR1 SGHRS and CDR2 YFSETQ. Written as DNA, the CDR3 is TGCGCCAGCAGCTTGGGAGATATCTCTAATGAAAAACTGTTTTTT. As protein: CASSLGDISNEKLFF.

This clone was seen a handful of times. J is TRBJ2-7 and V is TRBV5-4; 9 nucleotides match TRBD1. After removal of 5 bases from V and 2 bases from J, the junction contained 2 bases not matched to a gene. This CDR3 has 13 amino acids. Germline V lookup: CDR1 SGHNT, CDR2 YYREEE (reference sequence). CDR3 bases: TGTGCCAGCAGTTGGACAGGGGCCTACGAGCAGTACTTC. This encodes CASSWTGAYEQYF.